The 8 T cell receptor beta chains in this list originate from one sample, sequenced in a study of OX40 agonist ivuxolimab in advanced cancers. Repertoires were generated with immunoSEQ multiplex PCR, while TCRdb's copy carries only in-frame clones and drops some. This sample has about 61,000 clones, with around 90% found just once. The sample was CD4+ or CD8+ T cells sorted from blood, taken in a trial of the OX40 agonist ivuxolimab. These receptors were obtained from an adult with an advanced solid tumor such as melanoma, head and neck, liver or kidney cancer.

The gene calls are TRBV23-1 and TRBJ1-6; D is uncertain. TRBV23-1 is annotated as an ORF whose role is uncertain. With 9 bases removed from V and 4 bases from J, the gap between germline ends came to 13 bases. This CDR3 region has 14 residues. The CDR3 region has the DNA TGCGCCAGGCCCCCCGCGACTTATAATTCACCCCTCCACTTT. Residues: CARPPATYNSPLHF.

The chain uses TRBV19 and TRBJ1-2; TRBD1 is a possible D gene (5 bases). The germline V gene encodes CDR1 LNHDA and CDR2 SQIVND (reference sequence). This CDR3 spans 14 amino acids. Trimming took off 3 bases at V and 4 bases at J, with 12 bases between the two ends. The CDR3 sequence is CASSIPDSPYGYTF. The CDR3 nucleotides are TGTGCCAGTAGTATCCCCGACAGCCCCTATGGCTACACCTTC.

This chain uses TRBV11-2 with TRBJ2-7, with 8 bases matching TRBD1. The CDR3 runs 15 residues. The trim removed 5 bases at V and 3 bases at J, leaving 9 bases unmatched. Germline loops: CDR1 SGHAT, CDR2 FQNNGV. This CDR3 is CASSPGSGQDYEQYF. Written as DNA, the CDR3 is TGTGCCAGCAGCCCGGGGTCGGGACAGGACTACGAGCAGTACTTC.

The genes are TRBV6-5 and TRBJ1-1; 9 nucleotides align to TRBD1. Trimming took 7 bases from V and 4 from J; bases not matched to a gene: 10. Germline-derived CDR1 and CDR2 are MNHEY and SVGAGI. The CDR3 sequence is 15 residues long. The chain's CDR3 is CASTLQGARSTEAFF. As DNA, the CDR3 is TGTGCCAGCACCTTACAGGGGGCGAGGAGCACTGAAGCTTTCTTT.

The rearrangement links TRBV18 to TRBJ1-1; 8 nucleotides line up with TRBD1. The germline CDR1 and CDR2 sequences are KGHSH and LQKENI. CDR3 length equals 13 residues. Losses at the gene ends were 3 bases for V and 4 bases for J; bases not matched to a gene: 1. The CDR3 DNA reads TGTGCCAGCTCACCCGGACAGGGCACTGAAGCTTTCTTT. As protein: CASSPGQGTEAFF. Combining the CDR3 with reference TRBV18 and TRBJ1-1 gives the whole variable domain NAGVMQNPRHLVRRRGQEARLRCSPMKGHSHVYWYRQLPEEGLKFMVYLQKENIIDESGMPKERFSAEFPKEGPSILRIQQVVRGDSAAYFCASSPGQGTEAFFGQGTRLTVV.

This chain joins TRBV7-9 and TRBJ1-4; D gene uncertain. Per the germline V gene, CDR1 is SEHNR and CDR2 is FQNEAQ (reference sequence). The CDR3 covers 14 residues. V lost 5 bases and J 3 bases, leaving 10 bases between the germline ends. CDR3 nucleotides: TGTGCCAGCAGCCTGATAGAGTCTAATGAAAAACTGTTTTTT. The encoded protein is CASSLIESNEKLFF.

This chain links TRBV19 with TRBJ1-5; 8 bases agree with TRBD1. Germline values: CDR1 LNHDA, CDR2 SQIVND (reference sequence). Trimming at V came to 4 bases and at J to 0 bases, leaving 8 bases not matched to a gene. The length of the CDR3 is 17 residues. The CDR3 region has the DNA TGTGCCAGTAGTAGAGACAGGGGACCCTATAGCAATCAGCCCCAGCATTTT. Its protein is CASSRDRGPYSNQPQHF.

The rearrangement uses TRBV27 and TRBJ2-5; tentatively, D is TRBD2 (5 bases). The CDR3 consists of 13 residues. V lost 4 bases, J lost 9 bases, and 15 bases lay in between. Looked up from germline, CDR1 is MNHEY and CDR2 is SMNVEV (reference sequence). The CDR3 nucleotides read TGTGCCAGCAGTTGGACTCCGAGGGTGGCCCAGTACTTC. It encodes CASSWTPRVAQYF.